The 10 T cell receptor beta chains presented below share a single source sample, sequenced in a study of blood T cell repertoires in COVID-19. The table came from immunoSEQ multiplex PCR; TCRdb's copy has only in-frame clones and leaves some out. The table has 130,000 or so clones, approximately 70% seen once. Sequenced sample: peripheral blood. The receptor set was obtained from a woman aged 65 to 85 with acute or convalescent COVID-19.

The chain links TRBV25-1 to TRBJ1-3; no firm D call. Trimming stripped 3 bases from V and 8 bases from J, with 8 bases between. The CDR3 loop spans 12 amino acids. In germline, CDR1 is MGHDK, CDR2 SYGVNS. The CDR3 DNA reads TGTGCCAGCAGTGACCGAGTGGACACCATATATTTT. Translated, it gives CASSDRVDTIYF.

This chain's CDR3 is CASSRATGGGDTQYF. The CDR3 DNA reads TGTGCCAGCAGCCGAGCTACAGGGGGAGGAGATACGCAGTATTTT. The chain recombines TRBV28 with TRBJ2-3, with TRBD1 matching over 8 bases. The V segment lost 6 bases and the J segment 5 bases; nucleotides outside the gene matches: 10. The CDR3 has 15 amino acids. Germline V gene data show CDR1 as MDHEN and CDR2 as SYDVKM.

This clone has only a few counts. CDR3 sequence reads: CAPPVGLDSEETQYF. The CDR3 DNA sequence: TGTGCCCCTCCAGTCGGACTAGACAGCGAAGAGACCCAGTACTTC. V usage is TRBV3-1 (or the pseudogene TRBV3-2) and J usage is TRBJ2-5; 7 bases line up with TRBD2. The CDR3 consists of 15 residues. CDR1 and CDR2 from the germline V gene are LGHDT and YNNKEL (reference sequence). V was pared by 11 bases and J by 3 bases, with 15 bases of the junction left unmatched.

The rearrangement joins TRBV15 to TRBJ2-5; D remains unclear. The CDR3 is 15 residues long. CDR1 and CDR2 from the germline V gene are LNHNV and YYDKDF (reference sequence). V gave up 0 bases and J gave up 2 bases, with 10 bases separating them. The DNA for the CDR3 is TGTGCCACCAGCAGAGACAAAGGAGCTCAAGAGACCCAGTACTTC. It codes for CATSRDKGAQETQYF.

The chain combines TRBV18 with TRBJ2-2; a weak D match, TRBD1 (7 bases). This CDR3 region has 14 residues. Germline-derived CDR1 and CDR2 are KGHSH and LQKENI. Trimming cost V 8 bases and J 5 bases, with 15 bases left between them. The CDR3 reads CASLKTGRTGELFF. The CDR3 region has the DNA TGTGCCAGCCTCAAGACAGGGAGGACCGGGGAGCTGTTTTTT.

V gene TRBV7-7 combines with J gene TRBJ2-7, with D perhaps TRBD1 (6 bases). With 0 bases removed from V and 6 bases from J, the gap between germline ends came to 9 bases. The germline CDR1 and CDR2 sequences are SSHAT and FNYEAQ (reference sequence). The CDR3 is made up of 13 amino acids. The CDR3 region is CASSLAEQGEQYF. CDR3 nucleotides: TGTGCCAGCAGCTTAGCGGAACAGGGCGAGCAGTACTTC.

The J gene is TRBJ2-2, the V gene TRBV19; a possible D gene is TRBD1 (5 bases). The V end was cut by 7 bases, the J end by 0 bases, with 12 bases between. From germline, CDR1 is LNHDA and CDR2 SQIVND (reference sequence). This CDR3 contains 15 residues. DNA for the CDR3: TGTGCCAGTACCAGACAGAGATCGAACACCGGGGAGCTGTTTTTT. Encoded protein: CASTRQRSNTGELFF.

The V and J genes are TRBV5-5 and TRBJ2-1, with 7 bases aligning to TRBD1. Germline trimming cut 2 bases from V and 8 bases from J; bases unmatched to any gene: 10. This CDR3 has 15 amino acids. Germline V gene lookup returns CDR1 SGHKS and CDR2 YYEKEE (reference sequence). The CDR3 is CASSLEGAPAHEQFF. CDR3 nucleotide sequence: TGTGCCAGCAGCTTAGAGGGGGCCCCCGCCCATGAGCAGTTCTTC.

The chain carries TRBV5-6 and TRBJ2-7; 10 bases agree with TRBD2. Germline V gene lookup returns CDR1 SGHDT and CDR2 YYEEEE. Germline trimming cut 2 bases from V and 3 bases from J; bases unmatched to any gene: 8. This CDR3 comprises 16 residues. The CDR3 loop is CASSFRPSGSFYEQYF. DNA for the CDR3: TGTGCCAGCAGCTTCCGACCTAGCGGGAGCTTCTACGAGCAGTACTTC. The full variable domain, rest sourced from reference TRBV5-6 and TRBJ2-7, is DAGVTQSPTHLIKTRGQQVTLRCSPKSGHDTVSWYQQALGQGPQFIFQYYEEEERQRGNFPDRFSGHQFPNYSSELNVNALLLGDSALYLCASSFRPSGSFYEQYFGPGTRLTVT.

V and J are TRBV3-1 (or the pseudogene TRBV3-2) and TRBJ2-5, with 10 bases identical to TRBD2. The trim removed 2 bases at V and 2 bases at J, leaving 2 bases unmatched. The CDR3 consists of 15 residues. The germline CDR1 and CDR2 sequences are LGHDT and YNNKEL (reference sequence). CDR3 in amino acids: CASSQLAGAQETQYF. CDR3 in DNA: TGTGCCAGCAGCCAACTAGCGGGGGCACAAGAGACCCAGTACTTC.